Described below is a single T cell receptor (beta chain) sequence and its context. The record originates from a study of blood T cell repertoires in COVID-19. Study-wide context: Collection of acute and convalescent COVID-19 samples took place in the United States, Italy and Spain. Sample material is recorded as cDNA or gDNA derived from T cells, B-cell-depleted T cells, or PBMCs.

This CDR3 spans 18 amino acids. Germline V CDR1 and CDR2: SGDLS, YYNGEE. V lost 3 bases, J lost 5 bases, and 26 bases lay in between. In the original analysis: Reference gene primer amplification in the assay estimated nucleated cell counts. The method was immunoSEQ multiplex PCR; TCRdb's version includes in-frame clones alone and lacks a portion of them. V, J and clone size derive from that table, while D and trimming were established from the DNA sequence. Among roughly 140,000 clones listed, 70% to 90% were seen once. Sequenced input: peripheral blood. The V call is TRBV9, the J call TRBJ1-2; the D gene is possibly TRBD1 (6 bases). This TCR was sampled from a middle-aged woman with active or convalescent COVID-19. CDR3 region: CASSAHRDGWGQPYGYTF. CDR3 sequence (DNA): TGTGCCAGCAGCGCACATAGGGACGGTTGGGGACAACCGTATGGCTACACCTTC.